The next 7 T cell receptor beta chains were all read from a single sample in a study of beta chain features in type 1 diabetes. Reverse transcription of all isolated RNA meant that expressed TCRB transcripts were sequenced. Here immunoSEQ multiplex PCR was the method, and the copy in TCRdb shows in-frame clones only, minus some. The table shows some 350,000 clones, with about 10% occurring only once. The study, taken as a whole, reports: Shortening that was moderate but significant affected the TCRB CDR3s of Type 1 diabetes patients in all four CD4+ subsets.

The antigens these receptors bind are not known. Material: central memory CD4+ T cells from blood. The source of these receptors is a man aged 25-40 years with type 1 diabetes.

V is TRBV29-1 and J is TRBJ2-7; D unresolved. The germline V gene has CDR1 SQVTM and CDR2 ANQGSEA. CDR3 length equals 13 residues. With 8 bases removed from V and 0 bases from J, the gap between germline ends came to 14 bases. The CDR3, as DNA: TGCAGCACACTTACAGAATACTCCTACGAGCAGTACTTC. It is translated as CSTLTEYSYEQYF.

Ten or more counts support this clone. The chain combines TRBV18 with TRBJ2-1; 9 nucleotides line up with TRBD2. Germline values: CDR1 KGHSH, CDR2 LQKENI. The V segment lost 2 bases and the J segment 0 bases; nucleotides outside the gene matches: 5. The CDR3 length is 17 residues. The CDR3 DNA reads TGTGCCAGCTCACCATTGACTAGCGGTAGCTCCTACAATGAGCAGTTCTTC. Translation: CASSPLTSGSSYNEQFF.

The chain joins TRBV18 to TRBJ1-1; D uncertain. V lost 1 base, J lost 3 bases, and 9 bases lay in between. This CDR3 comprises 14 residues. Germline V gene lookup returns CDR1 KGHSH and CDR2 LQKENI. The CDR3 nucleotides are TGTGCCAGCTCACCACGGGCAGATTACACTGAAGCTTTCTTT. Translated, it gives CASSPRADYTEAFF.

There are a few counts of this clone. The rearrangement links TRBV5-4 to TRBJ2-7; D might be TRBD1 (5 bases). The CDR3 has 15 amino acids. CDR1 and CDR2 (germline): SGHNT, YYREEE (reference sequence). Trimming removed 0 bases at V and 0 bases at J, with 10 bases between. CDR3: CASSLAQGFSYEQYF. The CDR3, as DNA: TGTGCCAGCAGCTTGGCCCAGGGTTTCTCCTACGAGCAGTACTTC.

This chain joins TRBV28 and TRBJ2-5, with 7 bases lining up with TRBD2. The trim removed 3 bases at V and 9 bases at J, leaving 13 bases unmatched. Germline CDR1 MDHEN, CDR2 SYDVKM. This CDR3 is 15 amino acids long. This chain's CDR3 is CASSFTGTTAWAQYF. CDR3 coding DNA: TGTGCCAGCAGTTTCACCGGGACTACTGCTTGGGCCCAGTACTTC.

CDR3 DNA: TGTGCCAGCAGTATGACTAGCGGGAGAACCCAAGAGACCCAGTACTTC. Protein: CASSMTSGRTQETQYF. This rearrangement joins TRBV28 to TRBJ2-5; 12 bases are a match to TRBD2. After removal of 5 bases from V and 1 base from J, the junction contained 5 bases not matched to a gene. This CDR3 contains 16 residues. Germline loops: CDR1 MDHEN, CDR2 SYDVKM. Full variable domain (outside the CDR3, taken from reference TRBV28 and TRBJ2-5): DVKVTQSSRYLVKRTGEKVFLECVQDMDHENMFWYRQDPGLGLRLIYFSYDVKMKEKGDIPEGYSVSREKKERFSLILESASTNQTSMYLCASSMTSGRTQETQYFGPGTRLLVL.

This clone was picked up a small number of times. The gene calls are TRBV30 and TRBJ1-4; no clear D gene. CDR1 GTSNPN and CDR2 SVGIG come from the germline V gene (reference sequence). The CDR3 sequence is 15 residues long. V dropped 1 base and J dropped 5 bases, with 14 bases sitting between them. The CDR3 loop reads CAWSEGSHGNEKLFF. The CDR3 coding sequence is TGTGCCTGGAGTGAGGGCTCCCACGGAAATGAAAAACTGTTTTTT. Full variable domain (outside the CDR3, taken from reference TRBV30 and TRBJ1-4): SQTIHQWPATLVQPVGSPLSLECTVEGTSNPNLYWYRQAAGRGLQLLFYSVGIGQISSEVPQNLSASRPQDRQFILSSKKLLLSDSGFYLCAWSEGSHGNEKLFFGSGTQLSVL.